Following are 10 T cell receptor beta chains from one sample sequenced in a study of cytomegalovirus exposure and HLA in healthy donors. Repertoires were generated with immunoSEQ multiplex PCR, while TCRdb's copy carries only in-frame clones and drops some. The sample has some 250,000 clones, roughly 90% seen once. The sequencing sample was made of PBMCs. The origin of the receptors is a woman in her late teens or twenties in good health and CMV-seronegative.

This clone was detected only a few times. The CDR3 nucleotides read TGCGCCAGCAGCCAACAGGAATCCTACAATGAGCAGTTCTTC. Amino acids: CASSQQESYNEQFF. The genes are TRBV4-1 and TRBJ2-1; D unresolved. The CDR3 loop spans 14 amino acids. Trimming removed 2 bases at V and 1 base at J, with 6 bases between. The germline CDR1 and CDR2 sequences are MGHRA and YSYEKL.

The chain joins TRBV30 to TRBJ1-1; no definite D call. Looked up from germline, CDR1 is GTSNPN and CDR2 is SVGIG (reference sequence). Trimming stripped 0 bases from V and 1 base from J, with 6 bases between. The CDR3 length is 13 residues. The CDR3 DNA reads as TGTGCCTGGAGTGTACTAGAGAACACTGAAGCTTTCTTT. Protein sequence: CAWSVLENTEAFF. Full variable domain (remainder filled in from reference TRBV30 and TRBJ1-1): SQTIHQWPATLVQPVGSPLSLECTVEGTSNPNLYWYRQAAGRGLQLLFYSVGIGQISSEVPQNLSASRPQDRQFILSSKKLLLSDSGFYLCAWSVLENTEAFFGQGTRLTVV.

V is TRBV19 and J is TRBJ2-5; the D gene is possibly TRBD1 (6 bases). Germline V lookup: CDR1 LNHDA, CDR2 SQIVND (reference sequence). Trimming removed 4 bases from V and 4 bases from J, with 16 bases in between. The length of the CDR3 is 15 residues. The DNA for the CDR3 is TGTGCCAGTAGTACCGGGACAACTTTCCGAGAGACCCAGTACTTC. Encoded protein: CASSTGTTFRETQYF.

The rearrangement joins TRBV5-6 to TRBJ2-7; D perhaps matches TRBD2 (6 bases). CDR1 SGHDT and CDR2 YYEEEE come from the germline V gene. There are 15 residues in the CDR3. Trimming took 0 bases from V and 2 from J, leaving 12 bases between them. The CDR3 DNA is TGTGCCAGCAGCTTGGACGGGGGATCACCCTACGAGCAGTACTTC. This gives the protein CASSLDGGSPYEQYF.

This clone appeared a few times. V is TRBV23-1 and J is TRBJ2-7; weak D call: TRBD1 (6 bases). TRBV23-1 carries the ORF label, with uncertain function. Trimming cost V 8 bases and J 3 bases, with 23 bases left between them. CDR3 size: 16 residues. CDR3 amino acids: CASLQGVLTPDYEQYV. Here the CDR3 DNA reads TGCGCCAGCCTACAGGGAGTTCTCACCCCAGACTACGAGCAGTACGTC.

The chain has TRBV6-6 and TRBJ2-1, with 8 bases fitting TRBD2. In germline, CDR1 is MNHNY, CDR2 SVGAGI (reference sequence). J lost 6 bases, V lost 7 bases, and 8 bases had no gene match. This CDR3 spans 14 amino acids. Written as DNA, the CDR3 is TGTGCCAGCACCACTAGCGGAAGTACCAATGAGCAGTTCTTC. Amino acid sequence: CASTTSGSTNEQFF.

The rearrangement uses TRBV6-5 and TRBJ2-7, with a weak D call TRBD1 (5 bases). There are 14 residues in the CDR3. Trimming stripped 5 bases from V and 0 bases from J, with 11 bases between. Germline lookup yields CDR1 MNHEY and CDR2 SVGAGI. DNA for the CDR3: TGTGCCAGCAGTAACAGGCCCGACTCCTACGAGCAGTACTTC. As protein: CASSNRPDSYEQYF.

The chain has TRBV9 and TRBJ2-3, with 8 positions matching TRBD2. The CDR3 consists of 15 residues. The V and J ends lost 4 bases and 5 bases, in that order; junction bases with no gene match: 9. Germline V gene sequence: CDR1 SGDLS, CDR2 YYNGEE. CDR3 amino acids: CASSPRTGGEDTQYF. CDR3 in DNA: TGTGCCAGCAGCCCACGTACGGGGGGGGAAGATACGCAGTATTTT.

The chain employs TRBV11-2 and TRBJ2-5, with 8 bases that match TRBD2. The CDR3 runs to 17 residues. J was trimmed by 5 bases and V by 6 bases; bases with no gene match: 17. Germline values: CDR1 SGHAT, CDR2 FQNNGV. In DNA form, the CDR3 reads TGTGCCAGCAGGCGGAGCGGACTCCGGGGGGGCCTTGAGACCCAGTACTTC. The encoded protein is CASRRSGLRGGLETQYF.

This clone was detected once. This chain links TRBV10-2 with TRBJ2-5; D is perhaps TRBD2 (6 bases). The CDR3 is made up of 15 amino acids. Germline assignment: CDR1 WSHSY and CDR2 SAAADI. Deletions cut 0 bases from V and 2 bases from J, with 10 bases between. In DNA form, the CDR3 reads TGCGCCAGCAGTGAGTCGGGGGGTATACAAGAGACCCAGTACTTC. Translated, it gives CASSESGGIQETQYF.